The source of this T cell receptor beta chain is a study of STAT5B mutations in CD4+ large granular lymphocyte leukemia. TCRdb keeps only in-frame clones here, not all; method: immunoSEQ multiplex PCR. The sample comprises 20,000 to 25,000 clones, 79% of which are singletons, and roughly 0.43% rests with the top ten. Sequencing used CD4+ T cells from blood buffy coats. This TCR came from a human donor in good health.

CDR3 amino acids: CASSWGLGQGSSGANVLTF. The CDR3, as DNA: TGCGCCAGCAGCTGGGGCTTAGGACAGGGGAGCTCTGGGGCCAACGTCCTGACTTTC. The genes are TRBV5-1 and TRBJ2-6, with 9 bases matching TRBD1. The germline CDR1 and CDR2 sequences are SGHRS and YFSETQ. Trimming removed 3 bases from V and 0 bases from J; junction bases left unmatched: 10. CDR3 length: 19 residues.